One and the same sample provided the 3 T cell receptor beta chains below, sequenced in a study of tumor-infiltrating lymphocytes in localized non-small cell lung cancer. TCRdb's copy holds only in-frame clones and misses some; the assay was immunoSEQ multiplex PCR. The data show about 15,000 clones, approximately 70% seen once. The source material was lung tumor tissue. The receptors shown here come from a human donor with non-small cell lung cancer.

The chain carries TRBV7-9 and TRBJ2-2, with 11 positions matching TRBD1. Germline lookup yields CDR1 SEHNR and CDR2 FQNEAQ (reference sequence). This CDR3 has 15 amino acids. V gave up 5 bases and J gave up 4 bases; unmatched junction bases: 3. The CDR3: CASSRGQGGTGELFF. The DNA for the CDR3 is TGTGCCAGCAGCAGGGGACAGGGGGGCACCGGGGAGCTGTTTTTT.

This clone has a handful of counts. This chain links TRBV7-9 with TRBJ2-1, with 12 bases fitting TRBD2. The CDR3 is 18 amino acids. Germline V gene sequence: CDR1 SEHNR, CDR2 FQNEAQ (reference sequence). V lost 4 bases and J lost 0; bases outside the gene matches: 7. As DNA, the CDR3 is TGTGCCAGCAGCTCTACTAGCGGGGGGCACCACTCCTACAATGAGCAGTTCTTC. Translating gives CASSSTSGGHHSYNEQFF.

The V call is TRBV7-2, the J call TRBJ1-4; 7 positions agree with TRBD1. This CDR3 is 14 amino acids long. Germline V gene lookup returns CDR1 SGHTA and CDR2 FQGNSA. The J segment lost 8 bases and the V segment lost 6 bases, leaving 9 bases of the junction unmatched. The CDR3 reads CASSTTGVREKLFF. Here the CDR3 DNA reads TGTGCCAGCAGTACCACAGGGGTGAGAGAAAAACTGTTTTTT.